Below, one T cell receptor (beta chain) is given with its context. The antigen remains unidentified. This sample was taken from a study of T cell responses to AZD1222 COVID-19 vaccine. The CDR3 is 12 amino acids. V lost 5 bases to trimming and J lost 5 bases, with 9 bases between them. Study-level points and caveats: Distributed over spike, vaccine-associated CD4 TCRs predominated at 160-218 and 743-854. Repertoires were obtained solely post-peak T cell response.

Only in-frame clones appear in the TCRdb table, and some are missing; sequencing was by immunoSEQ multiplex PCR. Here the sample spans some 140,000 clones, about 80% being singletons. The specimen was peripheral blood, collected on day 0 of AZD1222 vaccination. The source is an adult in good health. This sequence joins TRBV12-3 or TRBV12-4 and TRBJ1-1; D gene ambiguous. The CDR3 here is CASSLHLTEAFF. DNA for the CDR3: TGTGCCAGCAGTCTTCATCTAACTGAAGCTTTCTTT.